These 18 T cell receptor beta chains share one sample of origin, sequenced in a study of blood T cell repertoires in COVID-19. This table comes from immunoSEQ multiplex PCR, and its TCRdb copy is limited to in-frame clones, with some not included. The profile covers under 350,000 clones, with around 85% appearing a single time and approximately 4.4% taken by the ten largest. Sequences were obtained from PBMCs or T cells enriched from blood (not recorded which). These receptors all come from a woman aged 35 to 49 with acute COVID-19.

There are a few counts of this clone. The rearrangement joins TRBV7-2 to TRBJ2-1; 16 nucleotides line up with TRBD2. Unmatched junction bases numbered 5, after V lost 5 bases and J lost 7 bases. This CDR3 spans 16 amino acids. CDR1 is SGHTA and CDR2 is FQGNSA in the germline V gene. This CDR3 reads CASSTGLAGGYNEQFF. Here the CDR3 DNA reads TGTGCCAGCAGCACGGGACTAGCGGGAGGGTATAATGAGCAGTTCTTC.

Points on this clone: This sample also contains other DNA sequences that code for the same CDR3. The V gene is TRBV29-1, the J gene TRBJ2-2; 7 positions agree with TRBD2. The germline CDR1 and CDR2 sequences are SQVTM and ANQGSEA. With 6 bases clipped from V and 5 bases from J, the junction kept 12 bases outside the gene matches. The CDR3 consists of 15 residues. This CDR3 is CSVTHSGLKTGELFF. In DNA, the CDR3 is TGCAGCGTGACCCACTCGGGACTAAAGACCGGGGAGCTGTTTTTT.

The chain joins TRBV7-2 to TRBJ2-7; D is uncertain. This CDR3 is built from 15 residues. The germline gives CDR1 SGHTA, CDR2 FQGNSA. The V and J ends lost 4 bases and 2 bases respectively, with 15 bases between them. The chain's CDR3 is CASSSQPLTTYEQYF. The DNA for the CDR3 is TGTGCCAGCAGCTCCCAGCCGCTTACTACCTACGAGCAGTACTTC.

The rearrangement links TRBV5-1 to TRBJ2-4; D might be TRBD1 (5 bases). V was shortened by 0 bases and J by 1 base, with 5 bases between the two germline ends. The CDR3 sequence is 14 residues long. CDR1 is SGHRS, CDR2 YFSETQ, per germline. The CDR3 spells CASSLDRAKNIQYF. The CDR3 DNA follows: TGCGCCAGCAGCTTGGACAGGGCCAAAAACATTCAGTACTTC.

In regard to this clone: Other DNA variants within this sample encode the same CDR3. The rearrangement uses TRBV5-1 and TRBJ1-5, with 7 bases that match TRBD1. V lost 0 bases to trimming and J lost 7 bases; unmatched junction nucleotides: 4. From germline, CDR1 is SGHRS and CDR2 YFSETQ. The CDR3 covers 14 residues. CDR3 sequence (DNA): TGCGCCAGCAGCTTGGGACAGGGCGGGCAGCCCCAGCATTTT. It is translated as CASSLGQGGQPQHF.

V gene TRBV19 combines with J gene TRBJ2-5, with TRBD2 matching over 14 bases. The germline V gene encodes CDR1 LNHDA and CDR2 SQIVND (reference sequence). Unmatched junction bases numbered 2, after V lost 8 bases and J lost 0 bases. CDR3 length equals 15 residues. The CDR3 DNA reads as TGTGCCAGTGGACTAGCGGGGGGTTACCAAGAGACCCAGTACTTC. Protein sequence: CASGLAGGYQETQYF. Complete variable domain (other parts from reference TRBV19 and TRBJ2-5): DGGITQSPKYLFRKEGQNVTLSCEQNLNHDAMYWYRQDPGQGLRLIYYSQIVNDFQKGDIAEGYSVSREKKESFPLTVTSAQKNPTAFYLCASGLAGGYQETQYFGPGTRLLVL.

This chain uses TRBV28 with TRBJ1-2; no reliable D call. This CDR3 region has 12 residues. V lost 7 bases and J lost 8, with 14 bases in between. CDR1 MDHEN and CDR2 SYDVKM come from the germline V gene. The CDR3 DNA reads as TGTGCCAGCAAAGCCGAGTTCTTGGGCTACACCTTC. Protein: CASKAEFLGYTF.

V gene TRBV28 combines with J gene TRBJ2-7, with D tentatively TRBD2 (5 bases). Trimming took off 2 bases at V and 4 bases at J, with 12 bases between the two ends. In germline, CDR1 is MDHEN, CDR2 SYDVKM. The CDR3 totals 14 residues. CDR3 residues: CASSLAGEVYEQYF. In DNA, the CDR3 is TGTGCCAGCAGTTTAGCCGGGGAAGTGTACGAGCAGTACTTC.

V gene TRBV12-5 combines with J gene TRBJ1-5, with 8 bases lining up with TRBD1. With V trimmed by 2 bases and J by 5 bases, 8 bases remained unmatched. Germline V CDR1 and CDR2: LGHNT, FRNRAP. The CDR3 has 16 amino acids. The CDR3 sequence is CASGLSRGRLHQPQHF. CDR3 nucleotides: TGTGCTAGTGGTTTGTCCAGGGGGCGCCTTCATCAGCCCCAGCATTTT.

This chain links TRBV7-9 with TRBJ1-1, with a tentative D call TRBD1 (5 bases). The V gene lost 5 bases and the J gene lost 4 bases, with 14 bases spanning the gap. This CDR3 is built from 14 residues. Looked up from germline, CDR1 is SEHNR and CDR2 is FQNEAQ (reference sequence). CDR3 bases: TGTGCCAGCAGCCACGGGGGGGAAGCCACTGAAGCTTTCTTT. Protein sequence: CASSHGGEATEAFF.

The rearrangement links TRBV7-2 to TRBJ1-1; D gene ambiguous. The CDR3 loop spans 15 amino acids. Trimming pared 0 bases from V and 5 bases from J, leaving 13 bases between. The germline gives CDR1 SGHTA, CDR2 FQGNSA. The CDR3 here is CASSLASVPGTEAFF. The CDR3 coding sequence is TGTGCCAGCAGCTTAGCGTCTGTCCCGGGGACTGAAGCTTTCTTT.

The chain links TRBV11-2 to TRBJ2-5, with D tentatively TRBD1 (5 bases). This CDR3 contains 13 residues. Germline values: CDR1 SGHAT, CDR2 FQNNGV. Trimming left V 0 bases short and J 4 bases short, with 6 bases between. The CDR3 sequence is CASSLDQGETQYF. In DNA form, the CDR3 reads TGTGCCAGCAGCTTAGATCAGGGAGAGACCCAGTACTTC.

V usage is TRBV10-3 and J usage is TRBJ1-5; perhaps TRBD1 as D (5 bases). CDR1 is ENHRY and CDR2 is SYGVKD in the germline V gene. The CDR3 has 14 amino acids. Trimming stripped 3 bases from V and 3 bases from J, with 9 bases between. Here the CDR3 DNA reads TGTGCCATCAGTGATCACAGGAACAATCAGCCCCAGCATTTT. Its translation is CAISDHRNNQPQHF.

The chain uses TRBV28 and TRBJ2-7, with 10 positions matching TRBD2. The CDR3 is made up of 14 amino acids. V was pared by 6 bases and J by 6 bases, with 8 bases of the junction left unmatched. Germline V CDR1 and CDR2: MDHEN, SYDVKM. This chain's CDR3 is CASSPLAGVGEQYF. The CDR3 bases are TGTGCCAGCAGCCCTCTAGCGGGAGTGGGCGAGCAGTACTTC.

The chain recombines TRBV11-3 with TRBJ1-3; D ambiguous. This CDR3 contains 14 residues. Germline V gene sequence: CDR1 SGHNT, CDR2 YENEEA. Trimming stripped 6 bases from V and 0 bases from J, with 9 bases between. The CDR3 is CASRATSSGNTIYF. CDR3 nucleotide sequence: TGTGCCAGCAGGGCCACCAGCTCTGGAAACACCATATATTTT.

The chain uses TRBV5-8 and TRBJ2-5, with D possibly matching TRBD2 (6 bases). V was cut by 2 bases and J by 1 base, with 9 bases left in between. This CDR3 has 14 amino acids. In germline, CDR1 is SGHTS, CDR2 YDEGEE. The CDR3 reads CASSFGLLQETQYF. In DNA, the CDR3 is TGTGCCAGCAGCTTCGGACTACTCCAAGAGACCCAGTACTTC.

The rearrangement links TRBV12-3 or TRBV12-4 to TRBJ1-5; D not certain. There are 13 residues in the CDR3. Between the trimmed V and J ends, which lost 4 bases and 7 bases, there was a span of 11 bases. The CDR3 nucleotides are TGTGCCAGCAGTTGGAGTAGTGAACAGCCCCAGCATTTT. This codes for CASSWSSEQPQHF.

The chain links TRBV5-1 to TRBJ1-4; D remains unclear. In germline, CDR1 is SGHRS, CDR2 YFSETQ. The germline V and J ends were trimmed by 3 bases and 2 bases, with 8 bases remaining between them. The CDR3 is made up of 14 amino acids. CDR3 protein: CASSSEDTNEKLFF. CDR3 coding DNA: TGCGCCAGCAGCTCCGAGGATACTAATGAAAAACTGTTTTTT.